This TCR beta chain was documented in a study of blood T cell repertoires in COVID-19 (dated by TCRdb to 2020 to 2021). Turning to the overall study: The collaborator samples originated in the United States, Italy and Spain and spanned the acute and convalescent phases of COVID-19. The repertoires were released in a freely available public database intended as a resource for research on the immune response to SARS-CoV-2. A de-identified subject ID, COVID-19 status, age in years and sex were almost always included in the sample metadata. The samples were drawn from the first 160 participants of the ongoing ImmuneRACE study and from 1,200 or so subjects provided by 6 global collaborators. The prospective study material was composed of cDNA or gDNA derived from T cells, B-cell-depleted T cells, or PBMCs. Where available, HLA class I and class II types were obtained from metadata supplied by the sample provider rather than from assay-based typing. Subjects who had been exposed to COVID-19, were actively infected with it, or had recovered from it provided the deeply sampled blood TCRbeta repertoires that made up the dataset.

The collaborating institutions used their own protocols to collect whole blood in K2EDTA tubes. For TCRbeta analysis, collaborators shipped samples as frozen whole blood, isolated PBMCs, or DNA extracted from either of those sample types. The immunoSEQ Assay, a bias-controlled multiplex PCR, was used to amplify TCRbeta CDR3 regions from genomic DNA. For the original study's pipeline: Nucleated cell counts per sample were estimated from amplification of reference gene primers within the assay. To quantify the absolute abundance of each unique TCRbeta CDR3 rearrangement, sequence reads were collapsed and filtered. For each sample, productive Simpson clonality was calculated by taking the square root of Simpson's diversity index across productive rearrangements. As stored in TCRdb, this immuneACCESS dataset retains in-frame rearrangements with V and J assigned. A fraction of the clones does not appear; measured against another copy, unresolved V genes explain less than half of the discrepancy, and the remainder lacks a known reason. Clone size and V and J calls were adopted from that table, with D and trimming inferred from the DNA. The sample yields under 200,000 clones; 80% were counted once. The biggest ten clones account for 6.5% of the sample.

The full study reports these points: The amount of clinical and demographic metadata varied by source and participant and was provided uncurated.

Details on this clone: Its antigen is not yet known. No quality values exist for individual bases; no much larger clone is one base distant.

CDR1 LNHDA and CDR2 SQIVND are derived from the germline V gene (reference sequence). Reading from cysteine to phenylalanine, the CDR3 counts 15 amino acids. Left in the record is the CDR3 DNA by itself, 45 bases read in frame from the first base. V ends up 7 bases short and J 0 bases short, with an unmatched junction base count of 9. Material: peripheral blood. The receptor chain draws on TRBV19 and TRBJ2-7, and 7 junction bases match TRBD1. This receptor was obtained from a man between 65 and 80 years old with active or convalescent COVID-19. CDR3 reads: CASMNLRDSSYEQYF. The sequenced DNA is TGTGCCAGTATGAATTTAAGGGACAGCTCCTACGAGCAGTACTTC.